This T cell receptor beta chain was captured by sequencing in a study of neoadjuvant anti-PD-1 for oral cavity cancer. The data were produced by immunoSEQ multiplex PCR, yet TCRdb's version contains in-frame clones alone and is incomplete. Among around 65,000 clones listed, about 86% were seen once. Time point noted: after neoadjuvant nivolumab, at surgical resection. This CDR3 region has 15 residues. The J segment lost 7 bases and the V segment lost 6 bases, leaving 12 bases of the junction unmatched. Per germline, CDR1 LGHNT and CDR2 FRNRAP. The sequencing here drew on PBMCs, taken after nivolumab (anti-PD-1) treatment. The chain has TRBV12-5 and TRBJ1-5, with TRBD1 identical over 7 bases. This receptor was identified in a person aged 35-79 years with oral cavity squamous cell carcinoma. CDR3 amino acids: CASGTTGTERQPQHF. The CDR3, as DNA: TGTGCTAGTGGGACCACCGGGACAGAAAGACAGCCCCAGCATTTT.